This TCR beta chain originates from a study of blood T cell repertoires in COVID-19. CDR3 length equals 14 residues. V gave up 9 bases and J gave up 1 base, with 12 bases separating them. Per the germline V gene, CDR1 is KGHDR and CDR2 is SFDVKD. Methods used by the authors: Reference gene primer amplification in the assay estimated nucleated cell counts. Using immunoSEQ multiplex PCR, the repertoire was profiled, and TCRdb retains in-frame clones only, with some absent. Clone size and V and J calls were adopted from that table, with D and trimming inferred from the DNA. The data contain about 310,000 clones, 87% of them singletons.

Sequences were obtained from peripheral blood. The chain has TRBV24-1 and TRBJ2-1; D may be TRBD2 (5 bases). The clonotype was recovered from a man younger than 35 with active or convalescent COVID-19. As DNA, the CDR3 is TGTGCCACCTCTGAGAGGGATTCCTACAATGAGCAGTTCTTC. Amino acid sequence: CATSERDSYNEQFF.